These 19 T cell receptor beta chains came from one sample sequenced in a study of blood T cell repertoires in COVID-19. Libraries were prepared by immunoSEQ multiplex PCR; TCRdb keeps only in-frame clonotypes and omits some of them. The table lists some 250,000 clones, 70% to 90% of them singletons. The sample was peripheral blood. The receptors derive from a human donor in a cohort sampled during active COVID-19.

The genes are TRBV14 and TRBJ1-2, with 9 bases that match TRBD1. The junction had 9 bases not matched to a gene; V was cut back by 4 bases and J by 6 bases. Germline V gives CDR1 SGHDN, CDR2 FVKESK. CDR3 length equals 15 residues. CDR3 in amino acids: CASSPFTGGWDGYTF. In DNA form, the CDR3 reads TGTGCCAGCAGCCCGTTCACAGGGGGCTGGGATGGCTACACCTTC.

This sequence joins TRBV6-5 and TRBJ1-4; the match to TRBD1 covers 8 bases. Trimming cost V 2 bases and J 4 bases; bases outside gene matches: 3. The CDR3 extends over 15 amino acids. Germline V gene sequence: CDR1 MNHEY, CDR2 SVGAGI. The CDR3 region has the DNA TGTGCCAGCAGTTACCGGGACAGGAGTAATGAAAAACTGTTTTTT. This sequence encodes CASSYRDRSNEKLFF.

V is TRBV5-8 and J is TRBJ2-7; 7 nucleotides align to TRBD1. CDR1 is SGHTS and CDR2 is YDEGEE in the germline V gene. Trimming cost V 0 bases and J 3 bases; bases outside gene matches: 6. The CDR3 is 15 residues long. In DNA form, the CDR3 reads TGTGCCAGCAGCTTGGAAGGACAGGCGTTCTACGAGCAGTACTTC. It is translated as CASSLEGQAFYEQYF.

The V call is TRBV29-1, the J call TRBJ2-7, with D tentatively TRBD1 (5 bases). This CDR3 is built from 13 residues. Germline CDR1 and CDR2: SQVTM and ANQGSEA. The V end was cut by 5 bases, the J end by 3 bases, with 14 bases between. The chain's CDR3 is CSVLLQERYEQYF. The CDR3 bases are TGCAGCGTTCTTTTACAGGAACGCTACGAGCAGTACTTC.

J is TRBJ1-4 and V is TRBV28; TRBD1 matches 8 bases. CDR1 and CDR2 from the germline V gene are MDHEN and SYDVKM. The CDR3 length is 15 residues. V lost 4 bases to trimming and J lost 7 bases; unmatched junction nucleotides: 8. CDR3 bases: TGTGCCAGCAGTTCTCAGGGGGCTCTGGGTGAAAAACTGTTTTTT. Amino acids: CASSSQGALGEKLFF.

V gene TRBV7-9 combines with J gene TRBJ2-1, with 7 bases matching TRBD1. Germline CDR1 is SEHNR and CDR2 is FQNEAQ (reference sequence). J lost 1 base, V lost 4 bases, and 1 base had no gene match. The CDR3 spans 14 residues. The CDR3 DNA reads TGTGCCAGCAGCTCAGGGGGTTCCTACAATGAGCAGTTCTTC. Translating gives CASSSGGSYNEQFF.

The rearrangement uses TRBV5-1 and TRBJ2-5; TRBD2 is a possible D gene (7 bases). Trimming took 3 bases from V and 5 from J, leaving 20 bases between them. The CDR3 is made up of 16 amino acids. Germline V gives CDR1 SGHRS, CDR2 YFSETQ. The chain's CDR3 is CASSSLWGGVGETQYF. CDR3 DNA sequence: TGCGCCAGCAGCTCACTCTGGGGGGGCGTCGGGGAGACCCAGTACTTC.

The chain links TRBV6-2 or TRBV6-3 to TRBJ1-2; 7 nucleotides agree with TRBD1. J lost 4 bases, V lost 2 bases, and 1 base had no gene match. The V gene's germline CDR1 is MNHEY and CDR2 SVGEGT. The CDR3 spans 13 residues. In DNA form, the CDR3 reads TGTGCCAGCAGTTACGGGACAGTCTATGGCTACACCTTC. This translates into CASSYGTVYGYTF.

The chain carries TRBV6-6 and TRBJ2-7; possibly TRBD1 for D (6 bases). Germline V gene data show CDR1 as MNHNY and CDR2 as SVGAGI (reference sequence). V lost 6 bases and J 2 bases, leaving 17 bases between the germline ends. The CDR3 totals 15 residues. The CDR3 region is CASRPGQSRPYEQYF. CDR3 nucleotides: TGTGCCAGCAGGCCCGGACAGTCTCGGCCCTACGAGCAGTACTTC.

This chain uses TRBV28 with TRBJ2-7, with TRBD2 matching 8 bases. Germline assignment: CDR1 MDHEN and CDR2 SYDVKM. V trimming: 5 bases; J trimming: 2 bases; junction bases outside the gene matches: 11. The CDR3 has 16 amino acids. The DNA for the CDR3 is TGTGCCAGCAGTGCCCCGGGACTAGGAACGACCTACGAGCAGTACTTC. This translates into CASSAPGLGTTYEQYF.

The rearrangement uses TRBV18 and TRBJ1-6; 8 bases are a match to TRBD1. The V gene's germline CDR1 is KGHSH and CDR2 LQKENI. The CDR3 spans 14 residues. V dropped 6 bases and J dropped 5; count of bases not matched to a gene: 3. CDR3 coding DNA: TGTGCCAGCTCGCAGGGGGCGGATAATTCACCCCTCCACTTT. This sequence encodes CASSQGADNSPLHF.

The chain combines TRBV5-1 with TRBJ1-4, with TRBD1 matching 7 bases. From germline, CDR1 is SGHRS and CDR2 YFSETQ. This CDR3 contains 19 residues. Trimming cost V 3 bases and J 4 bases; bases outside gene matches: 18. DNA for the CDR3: TGCGCCAGCAGCTCTCCCCCCGACAGGGTCGGTATCCGTAATGAAAAACTGTTTTTT. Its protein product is CASSSPPDRVGIRNEKLFF.

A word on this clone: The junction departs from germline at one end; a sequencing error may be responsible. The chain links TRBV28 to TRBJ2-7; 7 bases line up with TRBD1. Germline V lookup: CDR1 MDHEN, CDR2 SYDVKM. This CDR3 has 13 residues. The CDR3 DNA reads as TGTGCCAGCAGTTTTAGGTCCCGGACAGGAGGACACTTC. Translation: CASSFRSRTGGHF.

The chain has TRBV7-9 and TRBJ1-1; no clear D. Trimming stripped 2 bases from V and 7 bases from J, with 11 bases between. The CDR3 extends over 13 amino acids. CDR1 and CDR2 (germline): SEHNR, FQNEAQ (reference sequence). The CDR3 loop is CASSLFRGNEAFF. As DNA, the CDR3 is TGTGCCAGCAGCTTATTCAGAGGAAATGAAGCTTTCTTT.

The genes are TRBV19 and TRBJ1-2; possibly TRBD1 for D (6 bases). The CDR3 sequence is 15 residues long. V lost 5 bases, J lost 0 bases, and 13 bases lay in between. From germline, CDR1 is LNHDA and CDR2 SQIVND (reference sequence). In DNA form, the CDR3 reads TGTGCCAGTAGTCCACAGGGCCGGACTAACTATGGCTACACCTTC. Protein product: CASSPQGRTNYGYTF.

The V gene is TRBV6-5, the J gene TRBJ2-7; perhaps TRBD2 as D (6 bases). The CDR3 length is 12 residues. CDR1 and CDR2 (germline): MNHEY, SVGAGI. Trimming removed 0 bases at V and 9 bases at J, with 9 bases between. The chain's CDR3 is CASSYSGGPQYF. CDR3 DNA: TGTGCCAGCAGTTACTCGGGGGGACCGCAGTACTTC.

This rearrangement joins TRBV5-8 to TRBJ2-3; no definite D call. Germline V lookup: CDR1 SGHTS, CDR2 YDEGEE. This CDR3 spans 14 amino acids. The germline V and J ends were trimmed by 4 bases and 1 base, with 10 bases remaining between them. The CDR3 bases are TGTGCCAGCAGCCAAGACTGGGGCACAGATACGCAGTATTTT. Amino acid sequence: CASSQDWGTDTQYF.

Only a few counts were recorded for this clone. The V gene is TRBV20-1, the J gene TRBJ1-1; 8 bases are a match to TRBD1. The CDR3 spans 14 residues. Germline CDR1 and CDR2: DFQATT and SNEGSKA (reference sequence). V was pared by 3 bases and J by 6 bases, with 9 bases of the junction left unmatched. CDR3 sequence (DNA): TGCAGTGCTAGTCTTGCAGGGGGCGGGGCTGAAGCTTTCTTT. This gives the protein CSASLAGGGAEAFF.

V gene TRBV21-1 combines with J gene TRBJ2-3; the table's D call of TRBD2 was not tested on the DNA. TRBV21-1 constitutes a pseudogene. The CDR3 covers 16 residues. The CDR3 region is CAVWFRTSGITDTQYF. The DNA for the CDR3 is TGTGCCGTTTGGTTTAGAACTAGCGGAATCACAGATACGCAGTATTTT.